This T cell receptor beta chain was found in a study of siplizumab effects on memory and regulatory T cells (dated by TCRdb to between 2018 and 2020). About the study as a whole: The study examined how the anti-CD2 antibody siplizumab affects alloreactive T-cell subsets in allogeneic mixed lymphocyte reactions built from human PBMCs.

The CDR3 spans 13 residues, from the cysteine through the phenylalanine. The entry retains the CDR3 DNA only, 39 bases that are in frame from base 1. The germline V gene gives CDR1 as SGHTA and CDR2 as FQGNSA. Cut back by 5 bases and 9 bases, the V and J ends lie 14 bases apart. The library was produced with the immunoSEQ multiplex PCR assay. The deep sequencing platform assayed approximately 10^5 TCR templates per sample. Genomic DNA extracted from sorted T cells was used for TCRbeta CDR3 sequencing. Per the original workflow: The R programming language was used for clonal analysis of the TCRbeta CDR3 data. Comparing unstimulated samples against CFSE-low samples taken after the reaction was how alloreactive CD4+ and CD8+ clones were defined. Regulatory or non-regulatory origin was assigned to alloreactive CD4+ clones by matching of sequences to sorted unstimulated Treg and non-Treg repertoires. In TCRdb, the immuneACCESS table is reduced to in-frame sequences with V and J assigned. These tables do not hold every clone; where another copy was compared, an unresolved V gene accounts for under half, and the others remain unexplained. V and J calls and clone size are as listed in that table; D and trimming were resolved from the DNA. In this sample the table shows about 40,000 clones, around 90% of which occur a single time. Around 0.25% of the sample is taken by the ten largest.

In three donor pairs, further sequencing was done on unstimulated CD8+ naive, CD4+ memory, CD8+ TEMRA, CD4+ naive and CD8+ effector memory subsets. Sorted unstimulated T cells and proliferating T cells recovered from mixed lymphocyte reactions underwent TCRbeta CDR3 sequencing. Fresh whole blood from approximately 10 HLA-typed healthy donors was used to isolate PBMCs. The study at large found these results: Compared with memory T cells, unstimulated naive T cells appeared more diverse, and naive cells seemed to make a substantial contribution to the alloresponse. Because sequences at frequencies below about 10^-5 were poorly captured, only a minor fraction of alloreactive clones could be mapped back to unstimulated subsets. No functional confirmation was obtained for the suppressive function of proliferating Tregs from siplizumab cultures. Roughly 80-95% of proliferating CD4+ or CD8+ clones could not be assigned a naive or memory phenotype. Siplizumab significantly lowered the cumulative frequency of alloreactive sequences that could be traced to unstimulated CD4+ memory T cells. Of the alloreactive CD4+ clones that could be mapped, the Treg-derived share averaged about 70% with siplizumab compared with 25% to 30% in control reactions.

Remarks on this clone: The target of this receptor is not known. Per-nucleotide qualities are absent, and no much larger clonotype sits a single base away.

The V and J segments used are TRBV7-2 and TRBJ1-5; the D gene is not confidently resolved. The sample comprised naive CD4+ T cells sorted from blood. Read against the paper, the sample's cell subset or site label means: unstimulated naive T cells. The receptor comes from a human donor in good health. The sequenced DNA: TGTGCCAGCAGCCCTACTGCTGTTGGGCCCCAGCATTTT. This gives the protein CASSPTAVGPQHF.